This T cell receptor (beta chain) was recorded in a study of vaccination and CD4 T cells after COVID-19. CDR1 is ENHRY, CDR2 SYGVKD, per germline. This CDR3 region has 16 residues. V gave up 3 bases and J gave up 3 bases, with 14 bases separating them. With the Oncomine TCR Beta short-read assay, DNA from cultured CD4+ T cells was sequenced. Genomic DNA from cultured CD4+ T cells was extracted. A single record per CDR3 protein comes from TCRdb applying MiXCR to the PCR reads. Of 20,000 to 25,000 distinct CDR3 sequences in the sample, 62% are singletons; the top ten hold more than 20%. Findings and caveats of the study: Only post-vaccination samples contained a median approximately 84% of the reactive clones in convalescent patients.

The treatment is: roughly 11-day PBMC culture with coronavirus spike peptide pools or control peptides (ViraFEST assay). Antigen-specific T cells were expanded with peptide pools by ViraFEST, and TCRs were then sequenced. Culture proceeded for about ten days, and CD4+ T cells were then isolated by negative selection. A word on this clonotype: Its target is not known.

The chain recombines TRBV10-3 with TRBJ1-4, with D possibly matching TRBD1 (6 bases). The specimen was CD4+ T cells from blood, cultured in vitro, collected before SARS-CoV-2 vaccination. The receptor was derived from a human donor who received a COVID-19 vaccine. The CDR3 nucleotides are TGTGCCATCAGTGATCGGGCAGGGGCATCTAATGAAAAACTGTTTTTT. Protein sequence: CAISDRAGASNEKLFF.